The 24 T cell receptor beta chains listed next were all sequenced from one sample in a study of shared clonotypes between healthy human individuals. Sequencing was performed with immunoSEQ multiplex PCR; in TCRdb, only in-frame clones are kept and a portion is missing. The table shows approximately 1.4 million clones, with 98% occurring only once. The sample taken for sequencing was naive CD4+ T cells sorted from blood. Stated subset: CD45RA+ positively selected. The receptors derive from a man aged 25-45 years in good health.

The rearrangement uses TRBV10-3 and TRBJ2-2; 7 bases are shared with TRBD1. J gave up 6 bases and V 10 bases, and 11 bases lay outside the gene matches. This CDR3 has 14 amino acids. Looked up from germline, CDR1 is ENHRY and CDR2 is SYGVKD. DNA for the CDR3: TGTGCCACTACAGGGGCCCTGCTTCCCGGGGAGCTGTTTTTT. This gives the protein CATTGALLPGELFF.

The chain carries TRBV4-2 and TRBJ2-5; 10 bases line up with TRBD2. CDR3 size: 19 residues. Germline values: CDR1 LGHNA, CDR2 YNFKEQ. The ends lost 4 bases at V and 4 bases at J; junction bases unmatched: 18. The CDR3 sequence is CASSLQGASGSPDAETQYF. CDR3 nucleotides: TGTGCCAGCAGCCTCCAAGGGGCTAGCGGGAGTCCGGATGCAGAGACCCAGTACTTC.

The V call is TRBV5-1, the J call TRBJ2-1; 7 bases agree with TRBD1. V shed 6 bases and J 7 bases; nucleotides not matched to a gene: 13. The CDR3 extends over 15 amino acids. The germline CDR1 and CDR2 sequences are SGHRS and YFSETQ. As DNA, the CDR3 is TGCGCCAGCACGCCTACAGGGGTTTCGGGAAATGAGCAGTTCTTC. The encoded protein is CASTPTGVSGNEQFF.

The rearrangement uses TRBV13 and TRBJ2-3; possibly TRBD2 for D (6 bases). The germline gives CDR1 PRHDT, CDR2 FYEKMQ (reference sequence). CDR3 length equals 20 residues. Trimming took off 5 bases at V and 2 bases at J, with 29 bases between the two ends. CDR3 in DNA: TGTGCCAGCAGCCGGGTTTTCAGTGACGGGGGTCTCTTACCCACAGATACGCAGTATTTT. Translating it yields CASSRVFSDGGLLPTDTQYF.

This rearrangement joins TRBV4-2 to TRBJ1-1; D gene ambiguous. Between the trimmed V and J ends, which lost 0 bases and 5 bases, there was a span of 13 bases. The CDR3 runs to 15 residues. Germline CDR1 LGHNA, CDR2 YNFKEQ. This chain's CDR3 is CASSQDLPKGTEAFF. The CDR3 nucleotides read TGTGCCAGCAGCCAAGATCTCCCAAAGGGAACTGAAGCTTTCTTT.

For this clone: Different DNA sequences within this sample yield the same CDR3. The chain uses TRBV7-3 and TRBJ2-1; the match to TRBD2 covers 13 bases. Germline CDR1 SGHTA, CDR2 FQGTGA. The CDR3 contains 15 residues. V lost 6 bases, J lost 5 bases, and 4 bases stayed unmatched. CDR3 in amino acids: CASSLLAGGNNEQFF. CDR3 nucleotides: TGTGCCAGCAGTCTACTAGCGGGAGGGAACAATGAGCAGTTCTTC.

V and J are TRBV2 and TRBJ2-1, with D possibly matching TRBD2 (5 bases). The germline gives CDR1 SNHLY, CDR2 FYNNEI. V shed 6 bases and J shed 10 bases, with 7 bases lying between them. There are 10 residues in the CDR3. This CDR3 reads CASSREEQFF. For the CDR3, the DNA is TGTGCCAGCAGCCGGGAAGAGCAGTTCTTC.

This rearrangement joins TRBV4-3 to TRBJ1-3; no clear D gene. V lost 1 base, J lost 0 bases, and 13 bases lay in between. Germline V gene sequence: CDR1 LGHNA, CDR2 YSLEER. This CDR3 spans 17 amino acids. In DNA, the CDR3 is TGCGCCAGCAGCCAAGCTCCTGTATTGAGCTCTGGAAACACCATATATTTT. Its translation is CASSQAPVLSSGNTIYF.

The chain links TRBV29-1 to TRBJ2-5; TRBD2 agrees at 7 bases. This CDR3 spans 11 amino acids. Germline V gene lookup returns CDR1 SQVTM and CDR2 ANQGSEA. V shed 8 bases, J shed 5 bases, and the junction held 5 bases outside the gene matches. In DNA, the CDR3 is TGCAGCTGGACTAGTCTGGAGACCCAGTACTTC. Translation gives CSWTSLETQYF.

The chain is built from TRBV11-2 and TRBJ2-5, with TRBD2 identical over 7 bases. This CDR3 comprises 15 residues. Germline lookup yields CDR1 SGHAT and CDR2 FQNNGV. Trimming at V came to 7 bases and at J to 7 bases, leaving 15 bases not matched to a gene. CDR3 protein: CASTREGRVGWTQYF. The CDR3, as DNA: TGTGCCAGCACCCGCGAGGGGAGGGTGGGGTGGACCCAGTACTTC.

This clone was recorded once. The rearrangement joins TRBV4-1 to TRBJ2-3, with no clear D. This CDR3 has 15 residues. Germline CDR1 is MGHRA and CDR2 is YSYEKL. Between the trimmed V and J ends, which lost 1 base and 2 bases, there was a span of 10 bases. The CDR3 loop is CASSQVGTNTDTQYF. The CDR3 DNA is TGCGCCAGCAGCCAAGTGGGCACAAACACAGATACGCAGTATTTT.

V gene TRBV4-3 combines with J gene TRBJ1-1, with D tentatively TRBD1 (6 bases). V dropped 8 bases and J dropped 4 bases, with 11 bases sitting between them. CDR3 size: 12 residues. Per the germline V gene, CDR1 is LGHNA and CDR2 is YSLEER. This chain's CDR3 is CASQGLFTEAFF. The CDR3 nucleotides are TGCGCCAGCCAGGGGCTTTTCACTGAAGCTTTCTTT.

The J gene is TRBJ1-3, the V gene TRBV9; D not resolved. Germline CDR1 SGDLS, CDR2 YYNGEE. Trimming removed 4 bases at V and 0 bases at J, with 11 bases between. CDR3 length: 15 residues. The CDR3 DNA is TGTGCCAGCAGCCTCACGGACGCCTCTGGAAACACCATATATTTT. It codes for CASSLTDASGNTIYF.

The chain combines TRBV10-3 with TRBJ1-1; D may be TRBD1 (5 bases). The CDR3 has 14 residues. Germline V gene sequence: CDR1 ENHRY, CDR2 SYGVKD. V gave up 3 bases and J gave up 5 bases, with 13 bases separating them. The CDR3 region has the DNA TGTGCCATCAGTGACGGGGAGGGGCCTACTGAAGCTTTCTTT. Translated: CAISDGEGPTEAFF.

V usage is TRBV28 and J usage is TRBJ2-7; 13 positions agree with TRBD2. CDR3 length equals 19 residues. With 5 bases clipped from V and 7 bases from J, the junction kept 20 bases outside the gene matches. In germline, CDR1 is MDHEN, CDR2 SYDVKM. This CDR3 is CASSGLRGGTTSGRLEQYF. The CDR3 DNA follows: TGTGCCAGCAGTGGCCTGCGAGGGGGAACGACTAGCGGGAGGCTAGAGCAGTACTTC.

V and J are TRBV10-3 and TRBJ1-2, with TRBD1 matching over 12 bases. Trimming took 4 bases from V and 8 from J; bases not matched to a gene: 11. Germline CDR1 reads ENHRY; CDR2 reads SYGVKD. The CDR3 is 16 amino acids. As DNA, the CDR3 is TGTGCCATCAGTGGCTCGAGGGACAGGGGGCCCAGCGGCTACACCTTC. Its protein product is CAISGSRDRGPSGYTF.

This chain joins TRBV9 and TRBJ2-7; D is unresolved. Between the trimmed V and J ends, which lost 0 bases and 3 bases, there was a span of 16 bases. CDR1 is SGDLS, CDR2 YYNGEE, per germline. This CDR3 comprises 16 residues. CDR3 sequence reads: CASSVDSQSRIYEQYF. The CDR3 DNA reads TGTGCCAGCAGCGTAGACTCCCAAAGCCGTATCTACGAGCAGTACTTC.

The chain carries TRBV4-1 and TRBJ2-7; weak D call: TRBD2 (6 bases). Between the trimmed V and J ends, which lost 2 bases and 3 bases, there was a span of 17 bases. CDR1 is MGHRA and CDR2 is YSYEKL in the germline V gene. This CDR3 has 16 amino acids. The CDR3 region has the DNA TGCGCCAGCAGCCAACCCAGCGGGCTAGGAGACTACGAGCAGTACTTC. It codes for CASSQPSGLGDYEQYF.

The chain has TRBV19 and TRBJ2-2; D is uncertain. Trimming left V 7 bases short and J 0 bases short, with 9 bases between. The CDR3 is 14 amino acids. CDR1 is LNHDA, CDR2 SQIVND, per germline (reference sequence). CDR3 sequence: CASIRQPNTGELFF. CDR3 nucleotide sequence: TGTGCCAGTATTCGGCAGCCGAACACCGGGGAGCTGTTTTTT.

The chain employs TRBV7-2 and TRBJ2-3; a weak D match, TRBD2 (5 bases). The CDR3 is 16 residues long. The germline gives CDR1 SGHTA, CDR2 FQGNSA. The V gene lost 0 bases and the J gene lost 5 bases, with 15 bases spanning the gap. The CDR3 bases are TGTGCCAGCAGCTTAGCGCCCGCTCGGGGTCAAGATACGCAGTATTTT. This codes for CASSLAPARGQDTQYF.

V and J are TRBV2 and TRBJ2-1; 9 nucleotides align to TRBD2. Germline V gene data show CDR1 as SNHLY and CDR2 as FYNNEI. V was pared by 6 bases and J by 5 bases, with 5 bases of the junction left unmatched. This CDR3 is 14 amino acids long. Here the CDR3 reads CASSGTSPDNEQFF. The CDR3 region has the DNA TGTGCCAGCAGCGGGACTAGCCCCGACAATGAGCAGTTCTTC.

This chain connects TRBV6-1 to TRBJ2-2; TRBD1 might be the D (5 bases). The length of the CDR3 is 14 residues. Germline CDR1 is MNHNS and CDR2 is SASEGT. V was cut by 4 bases and J by 6 bases, with 12 bases left in between. DNA of the CDR3: TGTGCCAGCAGTGCAATGACAGTTCCCGGGGAGCTGTTTTTT. Amino acids: CASSAMTVPGELFF.

J is TRBJ2-1 and V is TRBV7-6; 13 nucleotides match TRBD2. Germline V gene sequence: CDR1 SGHVS, CDR2 FNYEAQ. This CDR3 region has 15 residues. Germline trimming cut 8 bases from V and 8 bases from J; bases unmatched to any gene: 9. CDR3 residues: CASGGVGLAGDEQFF. DNA for the CDR3: TGTGCCAGCGGTGGGGTTGGACTAGCGGGAGATGAGCAGTTCTTC.

The V call is TRBV18, the J call TRBJ2-5, with TRBD1 matching over 8 bases. CDR3 size: 16 residues. The V gene end was trimmed by 2 bases and the J gene end by 2 bases; junction bases not matched to a gene: 7. CDR1 KGHSH and CDR2 LQKENI come from the germline V gene. Here the CDR3 DNA reads TGTGCCAGCTCACCATATTCAGGGGGCCCTCAAGAGACCCAGTACTTC. Protein: CASSPYSGGPQETQYF.